Here is one T cell receptor beta chain with its context. Authors' processing steps: How many nucleated cells were present was estimated from reference gene primer amplification. Produced via immunoSEQ multiplex PCR; TCRdb's table is partial and in-frame only. V, J and clone size are those of that table, while D and trimming were read from the DNA. The sample lists about 210,000 clones; almost 85% were seen once. The data were obtained in a study of blood T cell repertoires in COVID-19. Background on the study: Both acute and convalescent COVID-19 samples were obtained from the United States, Italy and Spain. PBMCs, B-cell-depleted T cells, or T cells provided the cDNA or gDNA that made up the material.

Losses at the gene ends were 3 bases for V and 3 bases for J; bases not matched to a gene: 3. The CDR3 contains 14 residues. The germline gives CDR1 LGHNA, CDR2 YNFKEQ. The chain combines TRBV4-2 with TRBJ2-7, with 9 bases matching TRBD1. The sample taken for sequencing was peripheral blood. The TCR originated in a woman aged 40 to 50 with acute or convalescent COVID-19. For the CDR3, the DNA is TGTGCCAGCAGCCATGGACAGGGGAACTACGAGCAGTACTTC. It specifies CASSHGQGNYEQYF.